A single sample is the source of the 32 T cell receptor beta chains below, sequenced in a study of cytomegalovirus exposure and HLA in healthy donors. PCR was performed using 60 Vbeta and 13 Jbeta primers. Profiled with immunoSEQ multiplex PCR; TCRdb holds only in-frame clones, not every one. The sample holds 190,000 or so clones, roughly 78% seen once. The sequenced sample consisted of PBMCs. The receptor set was obtained from a boy between 10 and 17 years old in good health and CMV-seronegative.

The chain combines TRBV4-1 with TRBJ2-1, with D uncertain. V dropped 0 bases and J dropped 2 bases, with 14 bases sitting between them. The CDR3 is 17 residues long. The germline gives CDR1 MGHRA, CDR2 YSYEKL. Here the CDR3 DNA reads TGCGCCAGCAGCCAAGATCCGGAGCAGATTGCCTACAATGAGCAGTTCTTC. This translates into CASSQDPEQIAYNEQFF.

V is TRBV10-3 and J is TRBJ2-1; TRBD2 aligns across 11 bases. Germline loops: CDR1 ENHRY, CDR2 SYGVKD. This CDR3 has 14 residues. V shed 3 bases, J shed 7 bases, and the junction held 2 bases outside the gene matches. The CDR3 DNA reads TGTGCCATCAGTGAAAGACTAGCGGGGAATGAGCAGTTCTTC. This sequence encodes CAISERLAGNEQFF.

As DNA, the CDR3 is TGTGCCAGCAGTGTTCATGTATCGGGATCACCCCTCCACTTT. This translates into CASSVHVSGSPLHF. This chain uses TRBV27 with TRBJ1-6; D call uncertain. The length of the CDR3 is 14 residues. The V gene's germline CDR1 is MNHEY and CDR2 SMNVEV (reference sequence). The V end was cut by 5 bases, the J end by 10 bases, with 15 bases between.

The chain uses TRBV5-1 and TRBJ1-1; 9 bases fit TRBD1. The V and J ends lost 1 base and 3 bases, in that order; junction bases with no gene match: 16. The length of the CDR3 is 19 residues. Germline V gene lookup returns CDR1 SGHRS and CDR2 YFSETQ. The CDR3 DNA reads TGCGCCAGCAGCTTGTTCGGCCCCGGGGACAGGGTCTTTGACACTGAAGCTTTCTTT. Its protein is CASSLFGPGDRVFDTEAFF.

The chain is built from TRBV5-1 and TRBJ1-2; 9 bases line up with TRBD1. Germline V lookup: CDR1 SGHRS, CDR2 YFSETQ. This CDR3 spans 18 amino acids. Trimming at V came to 1 base and at J to 4 bases, leaving 14 bases not matched to a gene. The DNA for the CDR3 is TGCGCCAGCAGCTTGCGATCGACCCCGGGACAGGGCTCCTATGGCTACACCTTC. Residues: CASSLRSTPGQGSYGYTF.

This clone was found a few times. J is TRBJ1-1 and V is TRBV5-1; 10 bases match TRBD1. Germline V lookup: CDR1 SGHRS, CDR2 YFSETQ. V trimming: 3 bases; J trimming: 6 bases; junction bases outside the gene matches: 14. CDR3 length equals 17 residues. Here the CDR3 DNA reads TGCGCCAGCAGCTCACAGGCCTCCGGGACAGGGGTGTCTGAAGCTTTCTTT. Encoded protein: CASSSQASGTGVSEAFF.

The V gene is TRBV30, the J gene TRBJ1-2; TRBD1 aligns across 8 bases. The V segment lost 0 bases and the J segment 7 bases; nucleotides outside the gene matches: 13. The CDR3 covers 16 residues. Germline CDR1 GTSNPN, CDR2 SVGIG (reference sequence). The CDR3 DNA is TGTGCCTGGAGTGTACGAAGGACAGGGAGGGTGAGTGGCTACACCTTC. Amino acids: CAWSVRRTGRVSGYTF.

This rearrangement joins TRBV9 to TRBJ1-1; the D gene is possibly TRBD1 (5 bases). Trimming stripped 4 bases from V and 5 bases from J, with 15 bases between. Germline assignment: CDR1 SGDLS and CDR2 YYNGEE. The CDR3 runs 14 residues. CDR3 bases: TGTGCCAGCAGCCCGGTGGACACACCGACTGAAGCTTTCTTT. Protein: CASSPVDTPTEAFF.

This rearrangement joins TRBV19 to TRBJ2-5; 7 nucleotides match TRBD1. J gave up 2 bases and V 7 bases, and 7 bases lay outside the gene matches. The CDR3 is 14 amino acids. Germline V gene sequence: CDR1 LNHDA, CDR2 SQIVND (reference sequence). CDR3 bases: TGTGCCAGTACCGGGTGGGACAGACAAGAGACCCAGTACTTC. It codes for CASTGWDRQETQYF.

This clone was seen a single time. The chain employs TRBV18 and TRBJ1-2; 11 bases are shared with TRBD1. V shed 4 bases and J 7 bases; nucleotides not matched to a gene: 5. The length of the CDR3 is 14 residues. The germline V gene has CDR1 KGHSH and CDR2 LQKENI. CDR3 loop: CASSLDRGLFGYTF. CDR3 nucleotides: TGTGCCAGCTCACTGGACAGGGGGCTTTTTGGCTACACCTTC.

This clone was detected a few times. The chain employs TRBV25-1 and TRBJ1-2; 8 nucleotides agree with TRBD1. Germline CDR1 is MGHDK and CDR2 is SYGVNS. The CDR3 is 16 amino acids. Trimming at V came to 2 bases and at J to 5 bases, leaving 10 bases not matched to a gene. DNA of the CDR3: TGTGCCAGCAGTGAAGACTTTTCGGGACAGGTTTATGGCTACACCTTC. Its translation: CASSEDFSGQVYGYTF.

The chain carries TRBV12-5 and TRBJ2-1, with 10 bases identical to TRBD2. V trimming: 4 bases; J trimming: 2 bases; junction bases outside the gene matches: 5. Germline CDR1 reads LGHNT; CDR2 reads FRNRAP. There are 16 residues in the CDR3. The CDR3 sequence: CASGSGTSAPYNEQFF. CDR3 nucleotide sequence: TGTGCTAGTGGTTCCGGGACTAGCGCCCCCTACAATGAGCAGTTCTTC.

This clone was seen a few times. The chain joins TRBV18 to TRBJ1-1; perhaps TRBD1 as D (6 bases). The CDR3 extends over 13 amino acids. V was clipped by 4 bases and J by 6 bases, with 12 bases between them. Looked up from germline, CDR1 is KGHSH and CDR2 is LQKENI. The CDR3 region has the DNA TGTGCCAGCTCACACAGGGCTTTCCCTGAAGCTTTCTTT. Translated, it gives CASSHRAFPEAFF.

This rearrangement joins TRBV30 to TRBJ1-3; tentative D call: TRBD1 (6 bases). With 0 bases removed from V and 3 bases from J, the gap between germline ends came to 15 bases. The length of the CDR3 is 16 residues. Per germline, CDR1 GTSNPN and CDR2 SVGIG (reference sequence). The CDR3 bases are TGTGCCTGGAGTGTACCGGGGGGCTTCGGTGGAAACACCATATATTTT. Its translation is CAWSVPGGFGGNTIYF.

This clone came up a few times. This chain links TRBV7-9 with TRBJ2-5; D possibly corresponds to TRBD2 (6 bases). V shed 2 bases and J shed 3 bases, with 13 bases lying between them. CDR1 and CDR2 from the germline V gene are SEHNR and FQNEAQ (reference sequence). The CDR3 is made up of 15 amino acids. The CDR3 loop is CASSLYLATKETQYF. In DNA, the CDR3 is TGTGCCAGCAGCTTATACCTAGCGACAAAAGAGACCCAGTACTTC.

The J gene is TRBJ2-3, the V gene TRBV11-2, with 8 bases matching TRBD2. V lost 6 bases and J lost 1; bases outside the gene matches: 9. This CDR3 contains 16 residues. Germline V gene lookup returns CDR1 SGHAT and CDR2 FQNNGV. CDR3 nucleotides: TGTGCCAGCAGAGGAGGTCCGGGGGGGGGCACAGATACGCAGTATTTT. It translates to CASRGGPGGGTDTQYF.

The chain has TRBV7-2 and TRBJ2-5, with TRBD2 identical over 10 bases. With 1 base clipped from V and 11 bases from J, the junction kept 7 bases outside the gene matches. CDR1 is SGHTA, CDR2 FQGNSA, per germline. The CDR3 length is 14 residues. The CDR3 loop is CASSLVASGRLQYF. CDR3 DNA sequence: TGTGCCAGCAGCTTAGTTGCTAGCGGGAGATTGCAGTACTTC.

The gene calls are TRBV6-6 and TRBJ2-2; maybe TRBD2 (6 bases). The V end lost 3 bases, the J end lost 4 bases, and 15 bases lay between the germline ends. Germline V gives CDR1 MNHNY, CDR2 SVGAGI (reference sequence). This CDR3 region has 16 residues. The DNA for the CDR3 is TGTGCCAGCAGTTATGCTCGGGAGTCGGGCACCGGGGAGCTGTTTTTT. This gives the protein CASSYARESGTGELFF.

V is TRBV2 and J is TRBJ2-3; 11 nucleotides agree with TRBD2. Trimming at V came to 2 bases and at J to 0 bases, leaving 13 bases not matched to a gene. The CDR3 totals 20 residues. CDR1 is SNHLY, CDR2 FYNNEI, per germline. The CDR3 coding sequence is TGTGCCAGCAGTGAACGGCTAGCGGGGGGCACCCATACTAGCACAGATACGCAGTATTTT. Protein: CASSERLAGGTHTSTDTQYF.

V and J are TRBV10-3 and TRBJ2-7; 7 nucleotides align to TRBD1. V shed 3 bases and J 0 bases; nucleotides not matched to a gene: 2. CDR3 length equals 14 residues. The V gene's germline CDR1 is ENHRY and CDR2 SYGVKD. CDR3 in amino acids: CAISDGQDSYEQYF. In DNA, the CDR3 is TGTGCCATCAGTGATGGACAGGACTCCTACGAGCAGTACTTC.

Worth noting for this clone: At one of its ends the junction is not consistent with the germline gene, which may arise from a read error. V is TRBV7-9 and J is TRBJ2-7; the match to TRBD1 covers 7 bases. Germline assignment: CDR1 SEHNR and CDR2 FQNEAQ (reference sequence). CDR3 length: 12 amino acids. The CDR3 loop reads CSSSRLGQSKYF. The CDR3 region has the DNA TGTTCCAGCAGCCGTTTGGGACAGTCGAAGTACTTC.

The chain combines TRBV5-8 with TRBJ2-4; D perhaps matches TRBD2 (6 bases). The CDR3 is 17 residues long. V was shortened by 4 bases and J by 7 bases, with 24 bases between the two germline ends. CDR1 and CDR2 from the germline V gene are SGHTS and YDEGEE. The CDR3 protein is CASSPDPNRDLANIQYF. For the CDR3, the DNA is TGTGCCAGCAGCCCAGACCCAAACCGGGACTTAGCTAACATTCAGTACTTC.

V and J are TRBV18 and TRBJ1-1; D gene ambiguous. The CDR3 covers 15 residues. V lost 6 bases, J lost 0 bases, and 14 bases lay in between. Germline V gives CDR1 KGHSH, CDR2 LQKENI. As DNA, the CDR3 is TGTGCCAGCTCTCAACTAGGTGCACTGAACACTGAAGCTTTCTTT. Translation: CASSQLGALNTEAFF.

The chain carries TRBV14 and TRBJ2-7, with D possibly matching TRBD2 (5 bases). With 4 bases removed from V and 2 bases from J, the gap between germline ends came to 12 bases. The CDR3 spans 14 residues. Germline assignment: CDR1 SGHDN and CDR2 FVKESK. This chain's CDR3 is CASSPTGTPYEQYF. The CDR3 DNA is TGTGCCAGCAGCCCGACGGGAACCCCCTACGAGCAGTACTTC.

This sequence joins TRBV7-9 and TRBJ2-1; TRBD2 matches at 9 bases. The CDR3 loop spans 16 amino acids. V shed 4 bases and J 5 bases; nucleotides not matched to a gene: 9. CDR1 is SEHNR and CDR2 is FQNEAQ in the germline V gene (reference sequence). CDR3 DNA: TGTGCCAGCAGCTCCGACTCTAGCGGGGCCAACAATGAGCAGTTCTTC. This codes for CASSSDSSGANNEQFF. The full variable domain, in which reference TRBV7-9 and TRBJ2-1 provide the parts outside the CDR3, is DTGVSQNPRHKITKRGQNVTFRCDPISEHNRLYWYRQTLGQGPEFLTYFQNEAQLEKSRLLSDRFSAERPKGSFSTLEIQRTEQGDSAMYLCASSSDSSGANNEQFFGPGTRLTVL.

For the CDR3, the DNA is TGTGCCAGCAGTGAAGATCCCCTAGCGGCTAGAAATGAGCAGTTCTTC. Its translation: CASSEDPLAARNEQFF. V and J are TRBV2 and TRBJ2-1; 7 bases fit TRBD2. Trimming removed 1 base from V and 7 bases from J; junction bases left unmatched: 10. CDR1 SNHLY and CDR2 FYNNEI come from the germline V gene. The CDR3 has 16 residues.

This chain joins TRBV12-5 and TRBJ2-2, with TRBD2 matching over 14 bases. The CDR3 covers 18 residues. With 6 bases clipped from V and 7 bases from J, the junction kept 13 bases outside the gene matches. Germline V gives CDR1 LGHNT, CDR2 FRNRAP. The CDR3, as DNA: TGTGCTAGTGGCTATGGGACTAGCGGGAGTAGAACGGGCGGGGAGCTGTTTTTT. Translation gives CASGYGTSGSRTGGELFF.

The rearrangement joins TRBV10-3 to TRBJ1-1; D unresolved. The germline V gene has CDR1 ENHRY and CDR2 SYGVKD. CDR3 length equals 16 residues. V lost 6 bases and J 2 bases, leaving 19 bases between the germline ends. The CDR3 DNA reads as TGTGCCATCAGGACTCCCGAGAGGCCCTGTAACACTGAAGCTTTCTTT. It encodes CAIRTPERPCNTEAFF.

This clone was counted once. The V gene is TRBV11-2, the J gene TRBJ2-7; no clear D gene. CDR3 size: 12 residues. The germline CDR1 and CDR2 sequences are SGHAT and FQNNGV. V was pared by 2 bases and J by 0 bases, with 2 bases between. The CDR3 reads CASSLHSYEQYF. The CDR3, as DNA: TGTGCCAGCAGCTTACACTCCTACGAGCAGTACTTC.

This CDR3 is CASSEEGVFISGANVLTF. Written as DNA, the CDR3 is TGTGCCAGCAGTGAAGAGGGGGTTTTCATCTCTGGGGCCAACGTCCTGACTTTC. The chain uses TRBV6-1 and TRBJ2-6; maybe TRBD1 (6 bases). CDR1 MNHNS and CDR2 SASEGT come from the germline V gene. There are 18 residues in the CDR3. Trimming pared 1 base from V and 0 bases from J, leaving 13 bases between.

The chain couples TRBV15 to TRBJ1-5; 10 bases map to TRBD1. CDR1 and CDR2 (germline): LNHNV, YYDKDF (reference sequence). V lost 4 bases and J lost 7; bases outside the gene matches: 7. The CDR3 covers 15 residues. The CDR3 DNA is TGTGCCACCAGCAACGACAGGGGGCTTTCACAGCCCCAGCATTTT. Its protein product is CATSNDRGLSQPQHF.

V and J are TRBV7-3 and TRBJ2-3, with TRBD1 matching 8 bases. J lost 4 bases, V lost 2 bases, and 8 bases had no gene match. This CDR3 has 16 residues. Per germline, CDR1 SGHTA and CDR2 FQGTGA. As DNA, the CDR3 is TGTGCCAGCAGCTTAGCTGGGGACAGGAACCCAGATACGCAGTATTTT. Protein sequence: CASSLAGDRNPDTQYF.